Shown below are 5 T cell receptor beta chains from a single sample sequenced in a study of molecular identifiers for immune sequencing clone quantification. MiXCR was run by TCRdb on the PCR reads, yielding one entry per CDR3 protein. The table lists around 460,000 distinct CDR3 sequences, 20% to 25% of them singletons. Sequences were obtained from naive CD8+ T cells from blood, with Jurkat cell RNA spiked in. Subset described: FACS-sorted CD8+CD4-CCR7+CD45RA+ naive T cells. Receptor source: a human donor in good health. Some libraries in this study had Jurkat cell RNA spiked in.

This clonotype was detected only a few times. The CDR3 is CAWKEDEKLFF. CDR3 nucleotide sequence: TGTGCCTGGAAAGAGGACGAAAAACTGTTTTTT. The chain couples TRBV30 to TRBJ1-4; D not certain. The CDR3 length is 11 residues. CDR1 is GTSNPN and CDR2 is SVGIG in the germline V gene (reference sequence). The V end lost 4 bases, the J end lost 8 bases, and 8 bases lay between the germline ends.

In the case of this clonotype: One end of the junction does not line up with germline, which may come from a read error. This chain connects TRBV5-1 to TRBJ2-1; 10 bases are a match to TRBD2. CDR3 length equals 19 residues. Germline-derived CDR1 and CDR2 are SGHRS and YFSETQ. The CDR3 loop is CASSLDPPDRLAGDNERFF. The CDR3 DNA reads as TGCGCCAGCAGCTTGGATCCCCCGGATCGGCTAGCGGGAGACAATGAGCGGTTCTTC.

V and J are TRBV9 and TRBJ2-1; 14 bases match TRBD2. The CDR3 covers 16 residues. V gave up 4 bases and J gave up 9 bases; unmatched junction bases: 9. In germline, CDR1 is SGDLS, CDR2 YYNGEE. CDR3 sequence (DNA): TGTGCCAGCAGCCCCAGACTAGCGGGAGGGCAGGTTGAGCAGTTCTTC. Translation: CASSPRLAGGQVEQFF.

Notes on this clonotype: A much larger clone differs from this one at a single base, so this may be a read error. No conserved phenylalanine or tryptophan is present at the end of the CDR3, so a read error is the likely explanation. The V and J genes are TRBV7-2 and TRBJ2-3; D is undetermined. Per germline, CDR1 SGHTA and CDR2 FQGNSA. Trimming took off 1 base at V and 0 bases at J, with 8 bases between the two ends. The CDR3 contains 15 residues. Written as DNA, the CDR3 is TGTGCCAGCAGCTTAGGCCAGATGAGCACAGATACGCAGTATCTT. Protein sequence: CASSLGQMSTDTQYL.

This clonotype showed up just a few times. The V call is TRBV7-9, the J call TRBJ1-1; 7 bases align to TRBD1. The ends lost 5 bases at V and 2 bases at J; junction bases unmatched: 11. This CDR3 contains 16 residues. The germline V gene encodes CDR1 SEHNR and CDR2 FQNEAQ (reference sequence). In DNA form, the CDR3 reads TGTGCCAGCAGCCCCTGGCGGGGACAGCCCAACACTGAAGCTTTCTTT. Amino acids: CASSPWRGQPNTEAFF.